These T cell receptor beta chains were read from a single sample in a study of blood T cell repertoires in COVID-19. Method: immunoSEQ multiplex PCR; TCRdb's copy keeps in-frame clones and lacks some. The data contain about 120,000 clones, around three quarters of them seen just once; the ten biggest clones take up 37%. The sequencing sample was made of peripheral blood. These receptors all come from a man aged 40-49 years with active or convalescent COVID-19. CDR3s include the opening cysteine and the closing phenylalanine or tryptophan. The D gene is left open where the match is weak. Clone sizes are given selectively: once, few, many, or a class where the clone is expanded.

CDR3 protein	CDR3 DNA	V gene	D gene	clone size	J gene
CASSLQFLGGGTEAFF	TGCGCCAGCAGCTTGCAATTTCTAGGAGGTGGGACTGAAGCTTTCTTT	TRBV5-1	-	few	TRBJ1-1
CASSSLKTGGVGMNTEAFF	TGTGCCAGCAGCTCCTTAAAAACAGGGGGCGTGGGGATGAACACTGAAGCTTTCTTT	TRBV7-9	TRBD1	-	TRBJ1-1
CATQDTKVYNEQFF	TGTGCCACCCAGGACACGAAAGTATACAATGAGCAGTTCTTC	TRBV24-1	-	-	TRBJ2-1
CASSRNRDRATEAFF	TGTGCCAGCAGCCGAAACCGGGACAGGGCGACTGAAGCTTTCTTT	TRBV5-6	TRBD1	-	TRBJ1-1
CASSLRQGSPYEQYF	TGTGCCAGCAGCTTACGGCAGGGGAGCCCCTACGAGCAGTACTTC	TRBV7-2	-	-	TRBJ2-7
CASSLGQLNNEQFF	TGTGCCAGTAGTTTGGGACAGCTAAACAATGAGCAGTTCTTC	TRBV19	TRBD1	-	TRBJ2-1
CASSRDRDATGGYTF	TGTGCCAGCTCACGAGACAGGGACGCCACGGGGGGCTACACCTTC	TRBV18	TRBD1	few	TRBJ1-2
CASGVATEAFF	TGTGCCAGCGGAGTTGCCACTGAAGCTTTCTTT	TRBV14	-	-	TRBJ1-1
CASSQASSYNEQFF	TGCGCCAGCAGCCAAGCTAGCTCCTACAATGAGCAGTTCTTC	TRBV4-3	-	few	TRBJ2-1
CAWSVRLRGGELFF	TGTGCCTGGAGTGTTCGACTCAGGGGGGGGGAGCTGTTTTTT	TRBV30	TRBD1	-	TRBJ2-2
CASSPENYGYTF	TGTGCCAGCAGTCCTGAGAACTATGGCTACACCTTC	TRBV6-5	-	few	TRBJ1-2
CASSRDSAWGSGGYTF	TGTGCCAGCAGCAGGGACAGCGCCTGGGGTTCTGGTGGCTACACCTTC	TRBV14	TRBD1	-	TRBJ1-2
CASGEGTQYF	TGTGCCAGTGGCGAGGGGACCCAGTACTTC	TRBV19	-	once	TRBJ2-5
CASSFDRGPNTEAFF	TGTGCCAGCAGTTTCGACAGGGGTCCGAACACTGAAGCTTTCTTT	TRBV6-5	TRBD1	-	TRBJ1-1
CASSLLAESNTGELFF	TGCGCCAGCAGCCTACTAGCCGAGTCGAACACCGGGGAGCTGTTTTTT	TRBV5-1	-	-	TRBJ2-2
CASRFQGSGADTQYF	TGTGCCAGCAGGTTTCAGGGGAGTGGGGCAGATACGCAGTATTTT	TRBV2	-	-	TRBJ2-3
CAIRGQNYGYTF	TGTGCCATCAGGGGCCAGAACTATGGCTACACCTTC	TRBV10-3	-	-	TRBJ1-2
CASSLGLAGPYEQYF	TGTGCCAGCAGCTTGGGACTAGCGGGGCCCTACGAGCAGTACTTC	TRBV11-1	TRBD2	-	TRBJ2-7
CASSPPGPDEKLFF	TGTGCCAGCAGCCCCCCGGGTCCTGATGAAAAACTGTTTTTT	TRBV2	-	-	TRBJ1-4
CASSVGRSSGNTIYF	TGTGCCAGCAGCGTAGGAAGGAGCTCTGGAAACACCATATATTTT	TRBV9	-	-	TRBJ1-3
CASSLDVMASGNTIYF	TGTGCCAGCAGCTTAGATGTCATGGCCTCTGGAAACACCATATATTTT	TRBV7-9	-	once	TRBJ1-3
CASSSRVGTGSSYEQYF	TGTGCCAGCAGCTCCCGAGTGGGGACAGGGAGCTCCTACGAGCAGTACTTC	TRBV7-8	TRBD1	-	TRBJ2-7
CASSLGGTGTDTQYF	TGTGCCAGCAGCTTAGGAGGAACGGGCACAGATACGCAGTATTTT	TRBV7-3	-	-	TRBJ2-3
CASSLYPGKNQPQHF	TGTGCCAGCAGTTTATACCCAGGGAAGAATCAGCCCCAGCATTTT	TRBV28	-	-	TRBJ1-5
CASSTRTGGFGNTIYF	TGTGCCAGTAGTACGAGGACAGGGGGCTTTGGAAACACCATATATTTT	TRBV19	TRBD1	-	TRBJ1-3
CASSIDRSSYGYTF	TGTGCCAGTAGTATAGATCGGTCGAGCTATGGCTACACCTTC	TRBV19	-	-	TRBJ1-2
CATSADSLTEAFF	TGTGCCACCAGTGCTGACTCCCTCACTGAAGCTTTCTTT	TRBV24-1	-	-	TRBJ1-1
CASSVEVVGNSPLHF	TGTGCCAGCAGCGTCGAGGTCGTTGGAAATTCACCCCTCCACTTT	TRBV11-2	-	-	TRBJ1-6
CASSTGLGTEAFF	TGTGCCAGCAGTACGGGACTCGGCACTGAAGCTTTCTTT	TRBV12-3/TRBV12-4	-	few	TRBJ1-1
CASSLPQGTGVEKLFF	TGTGCCAGCAGTTTACCTCAGGGGACGGGTGTTGAAAAACTGTTTTTT	TRBV28	-	-	TRBJ1-4
CASSLTPGQEGSPLHF	TGTGCTAGCAGTCTAACACCGGGACAAGAAGGTTCACCCCTCCACTTT	TRBV7-7	-	-	TRBJ1-6
CASSESGRAKQYF	TGCGCCAGCAGTGAGTCCGGGAGGGCCAAACAGTACTTC	TRBV10-1	TRBD2	-	TRBJ2-7
CASSQEGAAAPGELFF	TGTGCCAGCAGCCAAGAAGGTGCGGCAGCGCCCGGGGAGCTGTTTTTT	TRBV4-2	-	few	TRBJ2-2
CASGSHYSGRAMYEQFF	TGTGCTAGTGGTTCTCACTATAGCGGGAGGGCCATGTATGAGCAGTTCTTC	TRBV12-5	TRBD2	-	TRBJ2-1
CASSLPGTGEMYEQYF	TGTGCCAGCAGCCTCCCGGGGACAGGGGAAATGTACGAGCAGTACTTC	TRBV28	TRBD1	-	TRBJ2-7
CASSLVRLAGGHTGELFF	TGTGCCAGCAGCTTAGTTCGGCTAGCGGGGGGACACACCGGGGAGCTGTTTTTT	TRBV11-3	TRBD2	-	TRBJ2-2
CAWKGRIRVKDTQYF	TGTGCCTGGAAAGGCAGAATCAGGGTGAAAGATACGCAGTATTTT	TRBV30	-	-	TRBJ2-3
CASSLVNSGANVLTF	TGTGCCAGCAGTTTAGTCAACTCTGGGGCCAACGTCCTGACTTTC	TRBV27	-	-	TRBJ2-6
CASAEDRGLNTEAFF	TGTGCCAGCGCGGAAGACAGGGGGCTGAACACTGAAGCTTTCTTT	TRBV6-5	TRBD1	-	TRBJ1-1
CASRLLAGGLRETQYF	TGTGCCAGCAGGCTCTTAGCGGGGGGGCTCAGAGAGACCCAGTACTTC	TRBV27	TRBD2	-	TRBJ2-5
CASSFGTTGLDTQYF	TGTGCCAGCAGCTTCGGGACAACAGGGTTGGATACGCAGTATTTT	TRBV7-9	-	-	TRBJ2-3
CASSLELGGYTF	TGTGCCAGCAGCTTAGAACTCGGTGGCTACACCTTC	TRBV11-2	-	-	TRBJ1-2
CASSINVFSNTGELFF	TGTGCCAGTAGTATTAATGTCTTTTCCAACACCGGGGAGCTGTTTTTT	TRBV19	-	-	TRBJ2-2
CASSSTVSGANVLTF	TGCGCCAGCAGCTCCACAGTATCTGGGGCCAACGTCCTGACTTTC	TRBV5-1	-	-	TRBJ2-6
CASRRDPGLKEQYF	TGCGCCAGCCGGAGGGACCCAGGGTTAAAGGAGCAGTACTTC	TRBV5-1	-	-	TRBJ2-7
CASSESKMHTEAFF	TGTGCCAGCAGTGAATCTAAGATGCACACTGAAGCTTTCTTT	TRBV25-1	-	-	TRBJ1-1
CASSFRWSGQGAGYGYTF	TGTGCCAGCAGTTTTCGGTGGTCGGGACAGGGGGCAGGCTATGGCTACACCTTC	TRBV28	TRBD1	-	TRBJ1-2
CAWSRFQGNTIYF	TGTGCCTGGAGTCGGTTCCAAGGAAACACCATATATTTT	TRBV30	-	-	TRBJ1-3
CASSPTAAYEQYF	TGCGCCAGCAGTCCGACAGCAGCCTACGAGCAGTACTTC	TRBV10-1	-	few	TRBJ2-7
CASSQDSNYGYTF	TGTGCCAGCAGCCAGGACAGTAACTATGGCTACACCTTC	TRBV7-9	-	-	TRBJ1-2
CASSSRGHSDTQYF	TGTGCCAGCAGCTCCAGGGGGCACTCAGATACGCAGTATTTT	TRBV7-3	TRBD1	-	TRBJ2-3
CARSLQPQHF	TGTGCCAGAAGCCTACAGCCCCAGCATTTT	TRBV5-3	-	-	TRBJ1-5
CASSSGTSGYYEQYF	TGTGCCAGCAGCTCCGGGACTAGCGGGTACTACGAGCAGTACTTC	TRBV7-3	TRBD2	once	TRBJ2-7
CATSDLAGFAGYTF	TGTGCCACCAGTGATTTAGCAGGTTTTGCTGGCTACACCTTC	TRBV24-1	-	-	TRBJ1-2
CASSPRQGKVVEQYF	TGTGCCAGTAGTCCCCGACAGGGGAAAGTGGTTGAGCAGTACTTC	TRBV19	TRBD1	-	TRBJ2-7
CASSPPGQAGNTIYF	TGTGCCAGCTCACCCCCGGGACAGGCCGGAAACACCATATATTTT	TRBV18	TRBD1	-	TRBJ1-3
CASADSSGNTIYF	TGTGCCAGTGCTGACAGCTCTGGAAACACCATATATTTT	TRBV19	-	few	TRBJ1-3
CASSPGTVGRYNEKLFF	TGTGCCAGCAGCCCGGGGACAGTGGGTCGGTATAATGAAAAACTGTTTTTT	TRBV11-3	TRBD1	-	TRBJ1-4
CASGLGGGESQHF	TGTGCTAGTGGTTTAGGGGGCGGGGAGTCCCAGCATTTT	TRBV12-5	TRBD1	once	TRBJ1-5